This T cell receptor beta chain was captured in a study of T cell responses to AZD1222 COVID-19 vaccine. CDR3 length: 16 amino acids. Losses at the gene ends were 0 bases for V and 1 base for J; bases not matched to a gene: 3. CDR1 and CDR2 from the germline V gene are SGHNT and YYREEE (reference sequence). Produced via immunoSEQ multiplex PCR; TCRdb's table is partial and in-frame only. In the table there are about 100,000 clones, more than 80% of which are singletons. The V and J genes are TRBV5-4 and TRBJ2-2; 7 bases are a match to TRBD2. This sequence was found in an adult in good health. This specimen consisted of peripheral blood, obtained on day 0 of AZD1222 vaccination. The CDR3 DNA follows: TGTGCCAGCAGCTTGGCGGGACTACTGAACACCGGGGAGCTGTTTTTT. Encoded protein: CASSLAGLLNTGELFF.